Presented here are 11 T cell receptor beta chains from one specimen sequenced in a study of OX40 agonist ivuxolimab in advanced cancers. The protocol used for the library was the immunoSEQ multiplex PCR assay. The immuneACCESS repertoire file appears here via TCRdb, limited to in-frame rearrangements. These files lack a portion of the clones; in checked studies, under half of the deficit traces to unresolved V genes, and the cause of the others is not known. The sample profile shows some 68,000 clones; approximately 80% of them were found once. The ten most abundant clones make up around 1.4% of the sample. The material was CD4+ or CD8+ T cells sorted from blood, obtained in a trial of the OX40 agonist ivuxolimab. The receptors come from an adult with an advanced solid tumor such as melanoma, head and neck, liver or kidney cancer.

The rearrangement uses TRBV6-1 and TRBJ2-7; D possibly matches TRBD1 or TRBD2 (6 bases each). V was cut by 10 bases and J by 2 bases, with 21 bases left in between. There are 15 residues in the CDR3. Germline V gives CDR1 MNHNS, CDR2 SASEGT. CDR3 DNA sequence: TGTGCCACCAAAAGAGGGGGGTCGGAGACCTACGAGCAGTACTTC. This translates into CATKRGGSETYEQYF.

This sequence joins TRBV6-1 and TRBJ2-1; 7 nucleotides agree with TRBD1. The CDR3 is 15 residues long. Germline values: CDR1 MNHNS, CDR2 SASEGT. The V and J ends lost 3 bases and 7 bases, in that order; junction bases with no gene match: 9. The CDR3 bases are TGTGCCAGCAGTGATGGGGACAGCTATGGGAATGAGCAGTTCTTC. Protein product: CASSDGDSYGNEQFF.

This chain connects TRBV11-1 to TRBJ2-2, with a weak D call TRBD2 (6 bases). The CDR3 has 14 residues. The germline V gene has CDR1 SGHAT and CDR2 FQDESV (reference sequence). V was clipped by 2 bases and J by 6 bases, with 10 bases between them. The CDR3 sequence is CASSLFGGSGELFF. CDR3 coding DNA: TGTGCCAGCAGCTTATTCGGGGGATCCGGGGAGCTGTTTTTT.

The chain joins TRBV7-8 to TRBJ2-2, with D possibly matching TRBD1 (5 bases). The V gene's germline CDR1 is SGHVS and CDR2 FQNEAQ. V lost 5 bases, J lost 1 base, and 11 bases lay in between. CDR3 length: 15 amino acids. CDR3 sequence: CASSGRQQNTGELFF. The CDR3 DNA sequence: TGTGCCAGCAGCGGCAGACAGCAGAACACCGGGGAGCTGTTTTTT.

The J gene is TRBJ1-1, the V gene TRBV7-6; D gene unclear. The CDR3 contains 13 residues. Germline V gives CDR1 SGHVS, CDR2 FNYEAQ. The V gene lost 5 bases and the J gene lost 0 bases, with 7 bases spanning the gap. For the CDR3, the DNA is TGTGCCAGCAGCGCCGACTTGAACACTGAAGCTTTCTTT. Amino acids: CASSADLNTEAFF.

The rearrangement uses TRBV7-8 and TRBJ1-2, with D perhaps matching TRBD1 (5 bases). Per the germline V gene, CDR1 is SGHVS and CDR2 is FQNEAQ. CDR3 size: 15 residues. V lost 3 bases and J 2 bases, leaving 13 bases between the germline ends. The CDR3 DNA reads as TGTGCCAGCAGCTTTTTATCCGGGGCGAACTATGGCTACACCTTC. Protein sequence: CASSFLSGANYGYTF.

The chain uses TRBV7-2 and TRBJ1-6; 10 positions agree with TRBD1. This CDR3 comprises 17 residues. After removal of 2 bases from V and 6 bases from J, the junction contained 7 bases not matched to a gene. CDR1 SGHTA and CDR2 FQGNSA come from the germline V gene. The CDR3 protein is CASSLNGQGVINSPLHF. The CDR3 nucleotides are TGTGCCAGCAGCTTAAACGGACAGGGGGTGATTAATTCACCCCTCCACTTT.

This chain joins TRBV7-2 and TRBJ1-2, with 9 bases that match TRBD1. Germline CDR1 and CDR2: SGHTA and FQGNSA. Losses at the gene ends were 5 bases for V and 6 bases for J; bases not matched to a gene: 4. There are 13 residues in the CDR3. Written as DNA, the CDR3 is TGTGCCAGCAGCCCGCGGGACAGGGATGGCTACACCTTC. It codes for CASSPRDRDGYTF.

The rearrangement joins TRBV18 to TRBJ1-1; D possibly corresponds to TRBD1 (5 bases). Between the trimmed V and J ends, which lost 0 bases and 0 bases, there was a span of 8 bases. Looked up from germline, CDR1 is KGHSH and CDR2 is LQKENI. The CDR3 is made up of 15 amino acids. CDR3 coding DNA: TGTGCCAGCTCACCACCGCAGGGATTGAACACTGAAGCTTTCTTT. Its translation is CASSPPQGLNTEAFF.

This clone was picked up a small number of times. J is TRBJ1-1 and V is TRBV4-1; 7 bases line up with TRBD1. CDR1 is MGHRA, CDR2 YSYEKL, per germline. V lost 3 bases and J lost 1; bases outside the gene matches: 11. The CDR3 is made up of 17 amino acids. In DNA, the CDR3 is TGCGCCAGCAGCCATGGGCGACAGGGACTGGGGAACACTGAAGCTTTCTTT. Translating it yields CASSHGRQGLGNTEAFF.

In this sample, this clone turned up a few times. The genes are TRBV14 and TRBJ2-7; D tentatively fits TRBD1 or TRBD2 (5 bases each). CDR1 and CDR2 (germline): SGHDN, FVKESK. The CDR3 totals 14 residues. Between the trimmed V and J ends, which lost 0 bases and 2 bases, there was a span of 8 bases. The CDR3 is CASSQELGAYEQYF. The CDR3 DNA is TGTGCCAGCAGCCAAGAGTTGGGGGCCTACGAGCAGTACTTC.